The table lists the clone carrying this T cell receptor beta chain with a count of one. This record comes from a study of blood T cell repertoires in COVID-19. Study details: The United States, Italy and Spain supplied acute and convalescent COVID-19 samples.

Repertoires were generated with immunoSEQ multiplex PCR, while TCRdb's copy carries only in-frame clones and drops some. The sample has some 230,000 clones, about 80% seen once. Adults between about 18 and 95 years of age took part from 24 US areas. This CDR3 spans 17 amino acids. Germline V gene data show CDR1 as SGHTA and CDR2 as FQGNSA. Losses at the gene ends were 2 bases for V and 1 base for J; bases not matched to a gene: 10. The V gene is TRBV7-2, the J gene TRBJ1-1; TRBD1 aligns across 7 bases. The source is a woman between 40 and 55 years old with acute COVID-19. Sequenced sample: PBMCs or T cells enriched from blood (not recorded which). CDR3 sequence reads: CASSLLGRDSSNTEAFF. The CDR3 DNA reads as TGTGCCAGCAGCTTACTGGGACGGGACAGTTCGAACACTGAAGCTTTCTTT.